These T cell receptor beta chains were read from a single sample in a study of identical twins. TCRdb called the 5' RACE reads again in MiXCR, with one record for every CDR3 protein. There are 700,000 or so distinct CDR3 sequences in the sample; roughly 8% occur only once, and around 0.98% lies in the top ten. These data are also associated with another study on yellow fever vaccine responses in identical twins.

Sequences were obtained from PBMCs. The receptors originated from a woman aged 18 to 35 in good health. Each CDR3 is given with its conserved first and last residue. A D gene is named only where the DNA matches it firmly. Clone size is not always given. Where it is, it says once, few, many or a class for expanded clones.

TRBV7-9	-	TRBJ1-5	TRBD1	TGTGCCAGCAGCTCAGGACAGGTCGATCAGCCCCAGCATTTT	CASSSGQVDQPQHF
TRBV29-1	many	TRBJ2-7	TRBD1	TGCAGCGCTCGAACTACAGGGGGCGAGCAGTACTTC	CSARTTGGEQYF
TRBV12-3/TRBV12-4	-	TRBJ2-1	-	TGTGCCAGCAGTTTAGGGGTCCTGGGCGATGAGCAGTTCTTC	CASSLGVLGDEQFF
TRBV11-2	few	TRBJ2-1	-	TGTGCCAGCAGTCAGACAAAGACCTACAATGAGCAGTTCTTC	CASSQTKTYNEQFF
TRBV15	few	TRBJ1-1	-	TGTGCCAGTGGGGACGGATTAAACACTGAAGCTTTCTTT	CASGDGLNTEAFF
TRBV6-2/TRBV6-3	-	TRBJ2-7	-	TGTGCCAGCAGAGACCCCCCAGGCTCCTACGAGCAGTACTTC	CASRDPPGSYEQYF
TRBV5-1	many	TRBJ2-1	TRBD2	TGCGCCAGCAGCTTGGCACCTTTCCTAGCGGAATACAATGAGCAGTTCTTC	CASSLAPFLAEYNEQFF
TRBV29-1	-	TRBJ2-5	-	TGCAGCGTTGGAGGGGCCAGGTACCAAGAGACCCAGTACTTC	CSVGGARYQETQYF
TRBV20-1	-	TRBJ2-1	TRBD2	TGCAGTGCTAGAGCAGGGACTAGCGGGGTTAGCTCCTACAATGAGCAGTTCTTC	CSARAGTSGVSSYNEQFF
TRBV4-1	many	TRBJ2-1	-	TGCGCCAGCAGCCAAGCTCATGAGCAGTTCTTC	CASSQAHEQFF
TRBV7-8	few	TRBJ1-2	-	TGTGCCAGCAGCTTAAGTCCCCGGGGGAACGGCTTAGGCTACACCTTC	CASSLSPRGNGLGYTF
TRBV20-1	-	TRBJ2-5	TRBD1	TGCAGTGCGGGGACAGGGGTCGGGGAGACCCAGTACTTC	CSAGTGVGETQYF
TRBV3-1	-	TRBJ2-7	-	TGTGCCAGCAGCCAAGGTCCGGGACTCTACTTCTTCGGCTCCTACGAGCAGTACTTC	CASSQGPGLYFFGSYEQYF
TRBV15	-	TRBJ2-1	-	TGTGCCACCAGCATCACGGGACGAAACAATGAGCAGTTCTTC	CATSITGRNNEQFF
TRBV28	-	TRBJ2-1	-	TGTGCCAGCTTCCCCGGGTACAATGAGCAGTTCTTC	CASFPGYNEQFF
TRBV20-1	-	TRBJ2-3	-	TGCAGTGCCTCGGACCCGGCCACTAGCACAGATACGCAGTATTTT	CSASDPATSTDTQYF
TRBV3-1	-	TRBJ2-1	-	TGTGCCAGCAGCCAAGATGCCCGAGGTGCGCGAAATGAGCAGTTCTTC	CASSQDARGARNEQFF
TRBV30	few	TRBJ2-2	-	TGTGCCTGGAGTGTAGGCGACGGCGGGGAGCTGTTTTTT	CAWSVGDGGELFF
TRBV2	-	TRBJ2-7	TRBD1	TGTGCCAGCAGTGAACCAGGACAGGGGGCCCCTTCCTACGAGCAGTACTTC	CASSEPGQGAPSYEQYF
TRBV6-2/TRBV6-3	many	TRBJ1-5	TRBD1	TGTGCCAGCAGCGCCGGGACAGGGGCTCAGCCCCAGCATTTT	CASSAGTGAQPQHF
TRBV27	-	TRBJ1-4	-	TGTGCCAGCGGGTTACACCTACGGAGTGAAAAACTGTTTTTT	CASGLHLRSEKLFF
TRBV3-1	-	TRBJ1-4	TRBD1	TGTGCCAGCAGCCAGGGACAGCCTAATGAAAAACTGTTTTTT	CASSQGQPNEKLFF
TRBV6-5	few	TRBJ1-1	-	TGTGCCAGCAGTTACCTGGGGCCCCTGAACACTGAAGCTTTCTTT	CASSYLGPLNTEAFF
TRBV18	-	TRBJ1-1	-	TGTGCCAGCTCACCCACCGTCTTGGGAAGCACTGAAGCTTTCTTT	CASSPTVLGSTEAFF
TRBV29-1	few	TRBJ2-3	TRBD2	TGCAGCGCCCTAGCGGGGGGCACAGATACGCAGTATTTT	CSALAGGTDTQYF
TRBV5-1	-	TRBJ2-4	TRBD1	TGCGCCAGCAGCTTAGGACAGGGGCCAAACATTCAGTACTTC	CASSLGQGPNIQYF
TRBV15	few	TRBJ2-6	-	TGTGCCACCAGCAGCACTCGAGCCTCTGGGGCCAACGTCCTGACTTTC	CATSSTRASGANVLTF
TRBV4-2	-	TRBJ2-3	-	TGTGCCAGCAGCCAAGTCTCCCTCTCCACCGATACGCAGTATTTT	CASSQVSLSTDTQYF
TRBV20-1	many	TRBJ1-2	-	TGCAGTGCTCCATTCTCCAGGCGCGACTATGGCTACACCTTC	CSAPFSRRDYGYTF
TRBV9	many	TRBJ1-1	TRBD1	TGTGCCAGCAGCGTATCGGCCAGGGGGCGCAGGGGAACTGAAGCTTTCTTT	CASSVSARGRRGTEAFF